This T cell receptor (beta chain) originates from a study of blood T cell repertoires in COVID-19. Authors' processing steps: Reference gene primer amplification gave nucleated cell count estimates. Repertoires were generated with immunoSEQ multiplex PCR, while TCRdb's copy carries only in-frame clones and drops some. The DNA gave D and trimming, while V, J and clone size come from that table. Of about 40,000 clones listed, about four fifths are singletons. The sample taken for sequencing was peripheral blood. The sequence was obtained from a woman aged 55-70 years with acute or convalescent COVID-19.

The DNA for the CDR3 is TGTGCCACCAGTGACCCGGACAGGGCTAACTATGGCTACACCTTC. Translating it yields CATSDPDRANYGYTF. The V call is TRBV24-1, the J call TRBJ1-2; 8 bases line up with TRBD1. The CDR3 totals 15 residues. J was trimmed by 0 bases and V by 4 bases; bases with no gene match: 3. Germline assignment: CDR1 KGHDR and CDR2 SFDVKD.